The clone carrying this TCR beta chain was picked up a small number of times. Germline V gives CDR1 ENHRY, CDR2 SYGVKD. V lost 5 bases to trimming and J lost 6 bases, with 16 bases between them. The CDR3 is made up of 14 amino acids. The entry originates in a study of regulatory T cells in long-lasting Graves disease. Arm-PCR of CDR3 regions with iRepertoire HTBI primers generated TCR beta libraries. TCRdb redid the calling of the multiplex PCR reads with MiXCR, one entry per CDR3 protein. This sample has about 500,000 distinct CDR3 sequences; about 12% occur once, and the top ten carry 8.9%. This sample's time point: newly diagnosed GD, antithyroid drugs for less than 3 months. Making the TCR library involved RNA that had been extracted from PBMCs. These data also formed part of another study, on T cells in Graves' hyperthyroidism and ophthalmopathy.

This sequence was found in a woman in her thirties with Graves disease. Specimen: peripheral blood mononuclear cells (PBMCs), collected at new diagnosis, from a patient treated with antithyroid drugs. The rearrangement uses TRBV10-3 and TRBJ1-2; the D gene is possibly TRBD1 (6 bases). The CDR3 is CAISPRQDLDGYTF. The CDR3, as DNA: TGTGCCATCAGTCCTAGACAGGATTTGGATGGCTACACCTTC.